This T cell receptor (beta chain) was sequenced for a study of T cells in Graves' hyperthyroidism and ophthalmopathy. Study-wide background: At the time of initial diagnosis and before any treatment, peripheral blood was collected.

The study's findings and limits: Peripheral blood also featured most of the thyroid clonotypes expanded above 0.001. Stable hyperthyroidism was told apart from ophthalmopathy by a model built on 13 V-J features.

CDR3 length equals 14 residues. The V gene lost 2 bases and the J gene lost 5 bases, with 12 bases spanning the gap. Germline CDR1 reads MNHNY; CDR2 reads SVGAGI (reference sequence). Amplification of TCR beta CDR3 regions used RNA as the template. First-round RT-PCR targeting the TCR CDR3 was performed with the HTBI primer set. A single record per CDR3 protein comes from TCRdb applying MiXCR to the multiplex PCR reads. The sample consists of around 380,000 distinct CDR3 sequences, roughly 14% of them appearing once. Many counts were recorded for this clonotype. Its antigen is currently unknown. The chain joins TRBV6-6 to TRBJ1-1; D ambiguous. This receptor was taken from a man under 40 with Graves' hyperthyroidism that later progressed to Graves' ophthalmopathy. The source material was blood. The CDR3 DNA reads TGTGCCAGCAGTTACGGGTTCGTGGGAACTGAAGCTTTCTTT. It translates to CASSYGFVGTEAFF.